This is a list of T cell receptor beta chains from one sample in a study of breast tumors, draining lymph nodes, adjacent tissues. TCRdb reprocessed the multiplex PCR reads with MiXCR, giving one entry per CDR3 protein. This sample carries about 110,000 distinct CDR3 sequences, under 40% of them seen once, and the ten largest clones take under 6.5%. The specimen sequenced was axillary lymph node tissue. The receptors originated from a female donor with breast cancer. Some clones in this sample may be carry-over from other donors' samples. Each CDR3 is given with its conserved first and last residue. Fields, in order: J gene, D gene, clone size, CDR3 length, V gene, CDR3 DNA, CDR3 protein. The D gene is left open where the match is weak. The size of a clone is reported for some rows only, either as once, few or many, or as a class for expanded clones.

TRBJ1-1 | NA | NA | 13 | TRBV6-6 | TGTGCCAGCAGCCACAGGGAAGAAACTGAAGCTTTCTTT | CASSHREETEAFF
TRBJ2-6 | NA | NA | 15 | TRBV18 | TGTGTCAGCTCACTTATAACCTCTGGGGCCAACGTCCTGACTTTC | CVSSLITSGANVLTF
TRBJ2-5 | TRBD2 | NA | 16 | TRBV5-1 | TGCGCCAGCAGCTTTGGACTAGCGGGAAACGTGGAGACCCATTACTTC | CASSFGLAGNVETHYF
TRBJ2-2 | NA | many | 12 | TRBV9 | TGTGCCAGCAGCGTAAATACCGGGGAGCTGTTTTTT | CASSVNTGELFF
TRBJ1-6 | NA | NA | 13 | TRBV9 | TGTGCCAGCAGCGTAGCATCTAGTTCACCCCTCCACTTC | CASSVASSSPLHF
TRBJ1-5 | NA | NA | 13 | TRBV2 | TGTGCCAGCAGTGAAGGTGGGAATCAGCCCCAGCATTTT | CASSEGGNQPQHF
TRBJ1-3 | NA | many | 15 | TRBV6-5 | TGTGCCAGCAGTCACTCCGGCCACTCTGGAAACACCATATATTTT | CASSHSGHSGNTIYF
TRBJ2-6 | NA | few | 17 | TRBV28 | TGTGCCAGCAGTTTCGAGGGAACCCACTCTGGGGCCAACGTCCTGACTTTC | CASSFEGTHSGANVLTF
TRBJ2-4 | NA | many | 16 | TRBV19 | TGTGCCAGTAGGGTTCGGGTTGGGATGGCCAAAAACATTCAGTACTTC | CASRVRVGMAKNIQYF
TRBJ2-2 | TRBD1 | NA | 18 | TRBV7-9 | TGTGCCAGCCGTCCCGACAGGTGGGGACAGAAGAACACCGGGGAGCTGTTTTTT | CASRPDRWGQKNTGELFF
TRBJ1-1 | NA | NA | 13 | TRBV7-9 | TGTGCCAGCAGCCTCGGACTGTACACTGAAGCTTTCTTT | CASSLGLYTEAFF
TRBJ2-7 | NA | many | 14 | TRBV13 | TGTGCCAGCAGCACCCCGGGGAGCTCCTACGAGCAGTACTTC | CASSTPGSSYEQYF
TRBJ2-5 | NA | many | 11 | TRBV20-1 | TGCGGTGCTTCTGGGGCGGAGACCCAGTCCTTC | CGASGAETQSF
TRBJ2-5 | NA | many | 15 | TRBV11-2 | TGTGCCAGCAGCTTGGTGGACCCCCCGCGGGAGACCCAGTACTTC | CASSLVDPPRETQYF
TRBJ2-7 | NA | NA | 13 | TRBV7-9 | TGTGCCAGCAGCCCTGGACAGTTAAACGAGCAGTACTTC | CASSPGQLNEQYF
TRBJ2-3 | TRBD1 | once | 13 | TRBV20-1 | TGCAGTGCCCCGGACAGGAACACAGATACGCAGTATTTT | CSAPDRNTDTQYF
TRBJ1-6 | TRBD1 | NA | 16 | TRBV5-6 | TGTGCCAGCAGCGTCGGGACAGGTTCCGGGAATTCACCCCTCCACTTT | CASSVGTGSGNSPLHF
TRBJ1-5 | NA | NA | 17 | TRBV10-3 | TGTGCCATCAGTGAGTCGATTGTAGCGGGACCGCAAGAGACCCAGCATTTT | CAISESIVAGPQETQHF
TRBJ2-7 | NA | NA | 13 | TRBV2 | TGTGCCAGCAGTGAGGGGGGCACCGGGGAGCTGTACTTC | CASSEGGTGELYF
TRBJ1-5 | NA | NA | 16 | TRBV29-1 | TGCAGCGCCTCAGGGGTAAGCGGGAGGGCTCGGAAGACCCAGCATTTT | CSASGVSGRARKTQHF
TRBJ2-3 | NA | many | 16 | TRBV6-6 | TGTGCCAGCAGTTACCAGGGCGGGATCGGCACAGATACGCAGTATTTT | CASSYQGGIGTDTQYF
TRBJ2-1 | TRBD1 | NA | 17 | TRBV24-1 | TGTGCCACCAGTGACAAAGTGACAGGGGACCACGGCAATGAGCAGTTCTTC | CATSDKVTGDHGNEQFF
TRBJ2-1 | TRBD2 | NA | 15 | TRBV7-2 | TGTGCCAGCAGCTTAGATCTAGTTGGGGGGGATGAGCAGTTCTTC | CASSLDLVGGDEQFF
TRBJ1-6 | NA | NA | 15 | TRBV12-3/TRBV12-4 | TGTGCCAGCAGTTTAGGGGCAGGGGTAGGATCACCCCTCCACTTT | CASSLGAGVGSPLHF
TRBJ2-7 | NA | many | 15 | TRBV5-1 | TGCGCCAGCAGCTTGGACCCTAGAACTACCCACGAGCAGTACTTC | CASSLDPRTTHEQYF
TRBJ2-6 | NA | many | 15 | TRBV27 | TGTGCCAGCAGTTTACAATCGTCTGGGGCCAACGTCCTGACTTTC | CASSLQSSGANVLTF